This TCR beta chain was recorded in a study of prognosis after radiotherapy for stage I lung cancer. Study-level information: All non-small cell lung cancer patients were considered medically inoperable. Squamous cell carcinoma affected six or seven patients, adenocarcinoma approximately 11.

The CDR3 is 13 residues long. Deletions cut 4 bases from V and 3 bases from J, with 9 bases between. Germline CDR1 DFQATT, CDR2 SNEGSKA (reference sequence). From genomic DNA, TCR beta CDR3 was amplified by two-round multiplex PCR. Primers specific to each TRBV and TRBJ gene drove first-round PCR. A single record per CDR3 protein comes from TCRdb applying MiXCR to the multiplex PCR reads. The sample includes 22,000 or so distinct CDR3 sequences, approximately 45% of them seen just once. This receptor was obtained from a donor aged 50 or older with non-small cell lung cancer. Sequenced material: PBMCs, taken before or after stereotactic body radiation therapy (not recorded which). The chain couples TRBV20-1 to TRBJ1-4; D gene unclear. The CDR3 DNA follows: TGCAGTGCTAACTATGGGGCTAATGAAAAACTGTTTTTT. It yields the protein CSANYGANEKLFF.